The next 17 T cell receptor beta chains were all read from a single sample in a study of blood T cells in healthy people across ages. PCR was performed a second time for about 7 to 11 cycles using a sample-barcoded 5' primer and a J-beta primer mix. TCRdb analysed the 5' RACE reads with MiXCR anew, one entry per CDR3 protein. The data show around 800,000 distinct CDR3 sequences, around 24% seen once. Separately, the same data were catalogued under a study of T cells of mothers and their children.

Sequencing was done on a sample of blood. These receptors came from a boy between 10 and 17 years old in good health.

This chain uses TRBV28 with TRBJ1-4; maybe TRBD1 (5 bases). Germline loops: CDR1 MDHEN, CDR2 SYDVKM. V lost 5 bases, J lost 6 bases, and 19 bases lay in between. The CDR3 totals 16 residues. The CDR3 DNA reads TGTGCCAGCAGTGCTGGGACCCCGGGGGGTTATGAAAAACTGTTTTTT. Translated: CASSAGTPGGYEKLFF.

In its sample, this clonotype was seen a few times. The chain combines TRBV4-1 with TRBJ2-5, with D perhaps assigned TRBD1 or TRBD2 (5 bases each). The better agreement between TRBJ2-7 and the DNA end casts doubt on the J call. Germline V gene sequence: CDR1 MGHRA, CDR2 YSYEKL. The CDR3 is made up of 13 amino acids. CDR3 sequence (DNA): TGCGCCAGCAGCCGGGACGCACCCTACGAGCAGTACTTC. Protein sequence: CASSRDAPYEQYF.

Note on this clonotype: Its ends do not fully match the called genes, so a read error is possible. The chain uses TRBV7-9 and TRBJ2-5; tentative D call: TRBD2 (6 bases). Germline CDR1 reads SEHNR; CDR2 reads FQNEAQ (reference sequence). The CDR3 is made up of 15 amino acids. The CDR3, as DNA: TGTGTCAGCAGCTTTTCCGGGGGAACTGGAGAGACCCAGTACTTC. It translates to CVSSFSGGTGETQYF.

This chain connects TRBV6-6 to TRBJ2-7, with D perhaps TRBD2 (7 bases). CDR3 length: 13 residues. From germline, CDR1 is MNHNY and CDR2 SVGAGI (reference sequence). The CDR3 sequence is CASGKGGAYEQYF. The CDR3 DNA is TGTGCAAGCGGAAAGGGGGGGGCTTACGAGCAGTACTTC.

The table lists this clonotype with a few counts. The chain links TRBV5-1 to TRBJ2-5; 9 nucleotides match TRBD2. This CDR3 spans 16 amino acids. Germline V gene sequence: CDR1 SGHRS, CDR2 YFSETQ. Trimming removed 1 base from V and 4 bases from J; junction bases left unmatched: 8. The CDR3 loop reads CASSLTRLSGRETQYF. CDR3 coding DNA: TGCGCCAGCAGCTTGACTCGACTTAGCGGGAGAGAGACCCAGTACTTC.

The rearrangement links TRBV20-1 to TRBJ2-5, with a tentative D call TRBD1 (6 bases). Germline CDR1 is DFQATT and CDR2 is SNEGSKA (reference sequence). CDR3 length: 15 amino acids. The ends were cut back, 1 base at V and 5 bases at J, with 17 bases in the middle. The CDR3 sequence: CSARGLQGTLETQYF. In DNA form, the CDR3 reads TGCAGTGCTAGAGGCTTACAGGGAACGTTGGAGACCCAGTACTTC.

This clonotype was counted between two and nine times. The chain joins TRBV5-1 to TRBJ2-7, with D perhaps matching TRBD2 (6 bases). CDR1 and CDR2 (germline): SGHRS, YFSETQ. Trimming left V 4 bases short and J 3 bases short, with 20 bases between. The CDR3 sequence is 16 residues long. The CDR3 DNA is TGCGCCAGCAGCCCCGGGTCGTGGGACTCCCGCTACGAGCAGTACTTC. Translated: CASSPGSWDSRYEQYF.

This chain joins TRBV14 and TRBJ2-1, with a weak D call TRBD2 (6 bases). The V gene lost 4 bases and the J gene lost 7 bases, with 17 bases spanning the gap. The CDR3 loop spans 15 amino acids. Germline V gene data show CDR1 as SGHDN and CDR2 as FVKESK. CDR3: CASSRNLGTGNEQFF. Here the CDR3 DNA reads TGTGCCAGCAGCCGGAACCTCGGGACTGGTAATGAGCAGTTCTTC.

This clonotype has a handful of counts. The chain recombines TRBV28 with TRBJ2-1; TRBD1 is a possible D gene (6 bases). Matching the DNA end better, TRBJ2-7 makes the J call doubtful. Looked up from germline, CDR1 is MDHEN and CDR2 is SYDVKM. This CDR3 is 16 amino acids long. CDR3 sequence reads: CASSLLDGPRGYEQYF. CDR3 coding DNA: TGTGCCAGCAGTTTACTTGATGGCCCCAGGGGCTACGAGCAGTACTTC.

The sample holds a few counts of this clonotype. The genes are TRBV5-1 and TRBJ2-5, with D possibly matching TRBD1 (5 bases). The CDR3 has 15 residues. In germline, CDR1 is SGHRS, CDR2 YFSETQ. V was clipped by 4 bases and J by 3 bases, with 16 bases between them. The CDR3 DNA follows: TGCGCCAGCAGCCCATTCGACAGACCCGAAGAGACCCAGTACTTC. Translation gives CASSPFDRPEETQYF.

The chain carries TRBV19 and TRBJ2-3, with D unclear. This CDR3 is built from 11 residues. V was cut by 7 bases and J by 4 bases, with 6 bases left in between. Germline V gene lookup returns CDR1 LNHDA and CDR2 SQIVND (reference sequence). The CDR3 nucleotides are TGTGCCAGTACCCAGGCAGATACGCAGTATTTT. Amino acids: CASTQADTQYF.

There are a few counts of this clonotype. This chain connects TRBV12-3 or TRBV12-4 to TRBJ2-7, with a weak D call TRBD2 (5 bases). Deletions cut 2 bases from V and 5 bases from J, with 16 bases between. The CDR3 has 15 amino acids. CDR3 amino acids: CASSLYGTGNHEQYF. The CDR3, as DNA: TGTGCCAGCAGTTTATATGGTACGGGGAACCACGAGCAGTACTTC.

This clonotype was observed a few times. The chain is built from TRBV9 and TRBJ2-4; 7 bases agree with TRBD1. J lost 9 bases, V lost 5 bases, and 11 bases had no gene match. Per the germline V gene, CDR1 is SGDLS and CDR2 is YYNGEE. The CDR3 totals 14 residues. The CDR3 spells CASSPPGGRGIQYF. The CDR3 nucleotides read TGTGCCAGCAGTCCTCCAGGGGGAAGGGGCATTCAGTACTTC.

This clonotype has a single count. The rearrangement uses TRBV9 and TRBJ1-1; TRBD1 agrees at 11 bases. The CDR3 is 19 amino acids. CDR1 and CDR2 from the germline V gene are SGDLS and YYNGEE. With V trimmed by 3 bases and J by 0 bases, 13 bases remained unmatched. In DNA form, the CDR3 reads TGTGCCAGCAGCGCACCCTCGGACAGGGGGCTTCAATTGAACACTGAAGCTTTCTTT. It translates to CASSAPSDRGLQLNTEAFF. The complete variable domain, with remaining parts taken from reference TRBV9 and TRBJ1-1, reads DSGVTQTPKHLITATGQRVTLRCSPRSGDLSVYWYQQSLDQGLQFLIQYYNGEERAKGNILERFSAQQFPDLHSELNLSSLELGDSALYFCASSAPSDRGLQLNTEAFFGQGTRLTVV.

The CDR3 nucleotides read TGTGCCAGCAGCGGCCGTGGCTACACCTTC. It yields the protein CASSGRGYTF. The chain couples TRBV9 to TRBJ1-2; no clear D. This CDR3 contains 10 residues. Germline V gene data show CDR1 as SGDLS and CDR2 as YYNGEE. V gave up 3 bases and J gave up 7 bases, with 4 bases separating them.

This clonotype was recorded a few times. The CDR3 sequence is CASSPTAERGNEQFF. The CDR3 DNA sequence: TGTGCCAGCAGTCCCACGGCGGAGCGGGGGAATGAGCAGTTCTTC. The chain couples TRBV28 to TRBJ2-1; 8 bases are shared with TRBD2. The CDR3 spans 15 residues. J was trimmed by 7 bases and V by 5 bases; bases with no gene match: 10. Germline V CDR1 and CDR2: MDHEN, SYDVKM.

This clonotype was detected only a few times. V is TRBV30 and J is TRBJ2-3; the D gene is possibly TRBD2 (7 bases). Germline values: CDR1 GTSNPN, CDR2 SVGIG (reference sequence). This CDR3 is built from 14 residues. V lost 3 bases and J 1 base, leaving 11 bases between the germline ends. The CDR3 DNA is TGTGCCTGGAGGGAAGGGGGGGGCACAGATACGCAGTATTTT. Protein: CAWREGGGTDTQYF.